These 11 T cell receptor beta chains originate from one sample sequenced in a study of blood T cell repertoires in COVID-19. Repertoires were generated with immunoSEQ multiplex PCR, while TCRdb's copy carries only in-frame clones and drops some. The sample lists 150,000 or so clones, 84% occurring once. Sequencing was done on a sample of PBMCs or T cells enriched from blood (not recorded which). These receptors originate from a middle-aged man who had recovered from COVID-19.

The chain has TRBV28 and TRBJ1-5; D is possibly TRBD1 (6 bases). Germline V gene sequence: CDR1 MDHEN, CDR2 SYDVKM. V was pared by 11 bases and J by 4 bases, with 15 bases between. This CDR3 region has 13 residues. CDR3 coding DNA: TGTGCCTCGTACTGGGACATAAATCAGCCCCAGCATTTT. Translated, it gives CASYWDINQPQHF.

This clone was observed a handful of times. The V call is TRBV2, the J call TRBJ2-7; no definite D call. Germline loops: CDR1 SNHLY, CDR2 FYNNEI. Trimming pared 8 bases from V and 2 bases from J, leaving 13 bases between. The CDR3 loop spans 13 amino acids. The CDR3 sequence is CASGPVMPYEQYF. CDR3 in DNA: TGTGCCAGCGGCCCCGTGATGCCCTACGAGCAGTACTTC.

CDR3 sequence (DNA): TGTGCCAGCAGTTACCTCGGGACAGGCCTCTATGGCTACACCTTC. This encodes CASSYLGTGLYGYTF. V gene TRBV6-2 or TRBV6-3 combines with J gene TRBJ1-2; the match to TRBD1 covers 8 bases. The CDR3 contains 15 residues. Germline CDR1 and CDR2: MNHEY and SVGEGT. Trimming removed 2 bases from V and 4 bases from J; junction bases left unmatched: 6.

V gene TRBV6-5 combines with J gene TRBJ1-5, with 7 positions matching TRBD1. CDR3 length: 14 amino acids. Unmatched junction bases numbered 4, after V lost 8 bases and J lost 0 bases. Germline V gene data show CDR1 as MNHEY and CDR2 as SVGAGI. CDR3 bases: TGTGCCAGCCGACAGGGACCTAGCAATCAGCCCCAGCATTTT. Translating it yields CASRQGPSNQPQHF.

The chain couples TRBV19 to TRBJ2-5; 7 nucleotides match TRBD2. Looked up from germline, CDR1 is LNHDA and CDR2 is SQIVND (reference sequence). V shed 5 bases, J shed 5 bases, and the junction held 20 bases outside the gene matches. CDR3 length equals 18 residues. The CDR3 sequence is CASSSSRRRGSSHETQYF. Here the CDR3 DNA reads TGTGCCAGTAGTTCCTCCCGAAGGCGGGGGAGCTCCCATGAGACCCAGTACTTC.

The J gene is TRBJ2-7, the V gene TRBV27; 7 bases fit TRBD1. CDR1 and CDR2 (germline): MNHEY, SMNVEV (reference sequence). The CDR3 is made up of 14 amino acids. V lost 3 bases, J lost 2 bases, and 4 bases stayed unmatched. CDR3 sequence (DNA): TGTGCCAGCAGTTTGACAGGGAAGCCCTACGAGCAGTACTTC. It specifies CASSLTGKPYEQYF.

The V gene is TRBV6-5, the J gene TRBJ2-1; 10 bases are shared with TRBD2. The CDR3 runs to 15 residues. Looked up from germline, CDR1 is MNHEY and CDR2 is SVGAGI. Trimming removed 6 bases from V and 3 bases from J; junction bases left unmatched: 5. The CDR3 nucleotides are TGTGCCAGCAGGAAGCTAGCGGGGGACTACAATGAGCAGTTCTTC. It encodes CASRKLAGDYNEQFF.

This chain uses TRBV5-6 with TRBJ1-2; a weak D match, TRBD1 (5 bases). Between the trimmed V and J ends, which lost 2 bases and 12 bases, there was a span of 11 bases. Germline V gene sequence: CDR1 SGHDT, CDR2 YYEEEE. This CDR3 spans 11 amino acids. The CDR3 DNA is TGTGCCAGCAGCTTTTCAGGGTTAAACACCTTC. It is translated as CASSFSGLNTF.

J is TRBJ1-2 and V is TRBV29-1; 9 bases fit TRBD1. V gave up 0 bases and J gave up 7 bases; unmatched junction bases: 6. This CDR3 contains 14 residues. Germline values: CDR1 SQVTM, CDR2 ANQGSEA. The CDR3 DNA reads TGCAGCGTTGAAGATCAGACAGGGGGTTTTGGCTACACCTTC. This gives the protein CSVEDQTGGFGYTF.

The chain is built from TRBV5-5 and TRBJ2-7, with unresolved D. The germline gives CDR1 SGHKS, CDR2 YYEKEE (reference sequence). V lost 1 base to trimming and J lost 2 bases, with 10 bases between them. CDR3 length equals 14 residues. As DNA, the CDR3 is TGTGCCAGCAGCTTGCTCCCGGCGGCCTACGAGCAGTACTTC. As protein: CASSLLPAAYEQYF. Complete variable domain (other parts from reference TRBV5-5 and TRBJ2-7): DAGVTQSPTHLIKTRGQQVTLRCSPISGHKSVSWYQQVLGQGPQFIFQYYEKEERGRGNFPDRFSARQFPNYSSELNVNALLLGDSALYLCASSLLPAAYEQYFGPGTRLTVT.

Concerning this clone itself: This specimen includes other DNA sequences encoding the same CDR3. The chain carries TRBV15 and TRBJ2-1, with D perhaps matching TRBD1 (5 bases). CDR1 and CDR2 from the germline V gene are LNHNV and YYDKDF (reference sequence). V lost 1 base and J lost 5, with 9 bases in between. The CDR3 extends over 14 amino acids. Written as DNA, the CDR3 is TGTGCCACCAGCAGAGGAACAGGTAACAATGAGCAGTTCTTC. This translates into CATSRGTGNNEQFF.